This is a list of T cell receptor beta chains from one sample in a study of cytomegalovirus exposure and HLA in healthy donors. TCRdb's copy holds only in-frame clones and misses some; the assay was immunoSEQ multiplex PCR. The sample consists of approximately 180,000 clones, 10% to 15% of them appearing once. Input material: PBMCs. These receptors originate from a man aged 50 or older in good health and CMV-seropositive. The CDR3 runs from the conserved cysteine through the conserved F or W. The D gene is left open where the match is weak. A row's size may be missing; if present it is once, few, many or a size class.

cdr3_aa,cdr3_nt,j_call,clone_size,v_call,d_call
CASSLPSTGELFF,TGTGCCAGCAGCCTTCCCTCCACCGGGGAGCTGTTTTTT,TRBJ2-2,few,TRBV5-4,-
CASRNRSGEDRETQYF,TGTGCCAGTAGAAACAGGTCGGGGGAGGATAGAGAGACCCAGTACTTC,TRBJ2-5,-,TRBV19,-
CASSESKPGSTGELFF,TGCGCCAGCAGTGAGTCGAAACCAGGAAGCACCGGGGAGCTGTTTTTT,TRBJ2-2,few,TRBV10-1,-
CASSQEHFRGLNNEQFF,TGCGCCAGCAGCCAAGAGCACTTCAGGGGGCTGAACAATGAGCAGTTCTTC,TRBJ2-1,few,TRBV4-3,TRBD1
CAWRLGGAYEQYF,TGTGCCTGGAGGCTAGGGGGGGCCTACGAGCAGTACTTC,TRBJ2-7,-,TRBV30,-
CASSLVGQGYGYTF,TGTGCCAGCAGCTTGGTTGGACAGGGCTATGGCTACACCTTC,TRBJ1-2,-,TRBV5-4,TRBD1
CASSYELNYGYTF,TGTGCCAGCAGTTACGAGCTCAACTATGGCTACACCTTC,TRBJ1-2,few,TRBV6-6,-
CASSEGLRNTIYF,TGTGCCAGCAGTGAAGGGCTGAGAAACACCATATATTTT,TRBJ1-3,-,TRBV6-1,-
CATSRDSEETQYF,TGTGCCACCAGCAGAGATTCGGAAGAGACCCAGTACTTC,TRBJ2-5,few,TRBV15,-
CASSPLGGLTDTQYF,TGTGCCAGCAGCCCCCTTGGGGGACTCACAGATACGCAGTATTTT,TRBJ2-3,-,TRBV5-6,-
CASSTTGNYGYTF,TGTGCCAGCAGTACCACCGGGAACTATGGCTACACCTTC,TRBJ1-2,-,TRBV6-1,-
CASSTGQGTQPQHF,TGTGCCAGCAGCACGGGACAGGGTACTCAGCCCCAGCATTTT,TRBJ1-5,-,TRBV5-8,TRBD1
CAISDPPHEQYF,TGTGCCATCAGTGATCCTCCCCACGAGCAGTACTTC,TRBJ2-7,-,TRBV10-3,-
CASSLDWAGERDTQYF,TGTGCCAGCAGCTTAGACTGGGCGGGGGAGAGAGATACGCAGTATTTT,TRBJ2-3,few,TRBV7-9,TRBD2
CASSLDRGASGANVLTF,TGTGCCAGCAGCTTGGACAGGGGGGCTTCTGGGGCCAACGTCCTGACTTTC,TRBJ2-6,few,TRBV5-5,TRBD1
CASSFSTGTPNEQFF,TGTGCCAGCAGCTTTTCGACAGGGACCCCCAATGAGCAGTTCTTC,TRBJ2-1,-,TRBV11-3,TRBD1
CASSSNPQGQGAGANVLTF,TGTGCCAGCAGCTCCAACCCCCAGGGACAGGGAGCTGGGGCCAACGTCCTGACTTTC,TRBJ2-6,-,TRBV7-3,TRBD1
CASSPEPGGNTIYF,TGTGCCAGCAGCCCCGAGCCAGGAGGAAACACCATATATTTT,TRBJ1-3,few,TRBV5-6,-
CASSLSRQGSDTQYF,TGTGCCAGCAGCTTGTCGAGACAGGGGTCAGATACGCAGTATTTT,TRBJ2-3,few,TRBV5-4,TRBD1
CASSLARLRGGQGEQFF,TGTGCCAGCAGCTTAGCGCGTCTACGGGGGGGCCAGGGGGAGCAGTTCTTC,TRBJ2-1,few,TRBV7-2,TRBD2
CASSLGQGHSEAFF,TGTGCCAGCAGCCTCGGACAGGGTCATTCTGAAGCTTTCTTT,TRBJ1-1,-,TRBV7-3,TRBD1
CASSLARLEAFF,TGTGCCAGCAGCTTAGCGCGCCTTGAAGCTTTCTTT,TRBJ1-1,few,TRBV7-9,-
CASRRVEGSNEQFF,TGTGCCAGCAGGAGGGTAGAAGGCAGCAATGAGCAGTTCTTC,TRBJ2-1,-,TRBV2,-
CASSRQGGTEAFF,TGTGCCAGCAGCCGCCAGGGGGGCACTGAAGCTTTCTTT,TRBJ1-1,few,TRBV7-2,TRBD1
CASSLAPTGQTNYGYTF,TGCGCCAGCAGCTTGGCCCCGACGGGACAGACTAACTATGGCTACACCTTC,TRBJ1-2,-,TRBV5-1,TRBD1
CASTPGRSGANVLTF,TGTGCCAGCACTCCCGGTCGCTCCGGGGCCAACGTCCTGACTTTC,TRBJ2-6,-,TRBV2,-
CASSSPTLGTEAFF,TGTGCCAGCAGCTCCCCCACTCTCGGTACTGAAGCTTTCTTT,TRBJ1-1,few,TRBV5-8,-
CASSPNRGQAYGYTF,TGTGCCAGCTCACCTAACCGGGGACAGGCCTATGGCTACACCTTC,TRBJ1-2,-,TRBV18,TRBD1
CASSKYRVSGELFF,TGTGCCAGCAGCAAGTACAGGGTATCCGGGGAGCTGTTTTTT,TRBJ2-2,few,TRBV11-2,-
CASSVGTEETQYF,TGTGCCAGCAGTGTAGGGACTGAGGAGACCCAGTACTTC,TRBJ2-5,few,TRBV6-1,-
CASKGEDRSSPLHF,TGTGCCAGTAAAGGAGAGGACAGGTCCTCACCCCTCCACTTT,TRBJ1-6,-,TRBV19,TRBD1
CASSPQAGENGYTF,TGTGCCAGCTCACCACAGGCAGGGGAGAATGGCTACACCTTC,TRBJ1-2,few,TRBV18,-
CASSLDLLNTGELFF,TGTGCCAGCAGCTTGGATCTACTGAACACCGGGGAGCTGTTTTTT,TRBJ2-2,few,TRBV5-4,-
CASRLQGTYNEQFF,TGTGCCAGCAGGCTACAGGGTACCTACAATGAGCAGTTCTTC,TRBJ2-1,few,TRBV27,-
CASSYPRGGNQPQHF,TGTGCCAGCAGTTACCCCCGAGGAGGCAATCAGCCCCAGCATTTT,TRBJ1-5,few,TRBV6-6,-
CASSMRQGAGNQPQHF,TGTGCCAGCAGCATGAGACAGGGGGCCGGCAATCAGCCCCAGCATTTT,TRBJ1-5,-,TRBV7-2,TRBD1
CACRDIANYGYTF,TGTGCCTGTAGGGACATAGCTAACTATGGCTACACCTTC,TRBJ1-2,few,TRBV30,-